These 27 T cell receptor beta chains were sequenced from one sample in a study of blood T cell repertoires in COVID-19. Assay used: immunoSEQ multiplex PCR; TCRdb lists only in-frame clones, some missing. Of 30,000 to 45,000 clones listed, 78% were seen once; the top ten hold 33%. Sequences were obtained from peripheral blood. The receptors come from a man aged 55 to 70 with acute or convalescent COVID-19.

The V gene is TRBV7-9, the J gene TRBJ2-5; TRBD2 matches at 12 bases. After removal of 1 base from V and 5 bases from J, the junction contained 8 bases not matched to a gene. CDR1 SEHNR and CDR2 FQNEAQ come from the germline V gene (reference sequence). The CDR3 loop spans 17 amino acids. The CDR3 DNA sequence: TGTGCCAGCAGCTTAGTAAGGGGCCTAGCGGGAGGGGAGACCCAGTACTTC. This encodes CASSLVRGLAGGETQYF.

CDR3 bases: TGCGCCAGCAGCTTGACCGGACAGGGCGGCTACACCTTC. This codes for CASSLTGQGGYTF. The chain carries TRBV5-1 and TRBJ1-2, with TRBD1 matching over 8 bases. Trimming cost V 1 base and J 8 bases; bases outside gene matches: 4. The germline V gene has CDR1 SGHRS and CDR2 YFSETQ. The CDR3 runs to 13 residues.

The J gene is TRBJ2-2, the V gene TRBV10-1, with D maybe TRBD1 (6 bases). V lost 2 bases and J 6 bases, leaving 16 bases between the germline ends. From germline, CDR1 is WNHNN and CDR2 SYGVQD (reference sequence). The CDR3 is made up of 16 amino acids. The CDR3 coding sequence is TGCGCCAGCAGTGAGAGGGGGACCCGAGGGTCCGGGGAGCTGTTTTTT. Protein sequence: CASSERGTRGSGELFF.

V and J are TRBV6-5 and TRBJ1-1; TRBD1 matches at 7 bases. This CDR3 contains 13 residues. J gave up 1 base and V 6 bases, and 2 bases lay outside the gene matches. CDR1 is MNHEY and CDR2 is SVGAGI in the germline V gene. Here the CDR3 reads CASSYRGNTEAFF. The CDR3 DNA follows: TGTGCCAGCAGCTACAGGGGGAACACTGAAGCTTTCTTT.

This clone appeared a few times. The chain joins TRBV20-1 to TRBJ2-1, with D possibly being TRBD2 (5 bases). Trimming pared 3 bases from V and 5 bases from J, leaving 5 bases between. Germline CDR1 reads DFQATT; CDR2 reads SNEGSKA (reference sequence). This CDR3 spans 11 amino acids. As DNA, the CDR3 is TGCAGTGCTAGCGGGGACAATGAGCAGTTCTTC. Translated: CSASGDNEQFF.

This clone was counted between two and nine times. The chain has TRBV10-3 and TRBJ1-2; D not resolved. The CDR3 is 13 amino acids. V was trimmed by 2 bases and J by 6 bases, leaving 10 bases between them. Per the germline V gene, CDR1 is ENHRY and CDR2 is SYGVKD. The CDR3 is CAISEPGVDGYTF. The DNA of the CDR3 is TGTGCCATCAGTGAGCCCGGGGTAGATGGCTACACCTTC.

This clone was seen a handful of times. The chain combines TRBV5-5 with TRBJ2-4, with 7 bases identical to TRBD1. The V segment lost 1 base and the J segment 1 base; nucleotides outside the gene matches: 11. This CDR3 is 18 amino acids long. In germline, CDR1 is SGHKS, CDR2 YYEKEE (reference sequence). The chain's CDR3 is CASSLTGALSLAKNIQYF. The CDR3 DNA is TGTGCCAGCAGCTTGACAGGGGCCCTCTCCTTGGCCAAAAACATTCAGTACTTC.

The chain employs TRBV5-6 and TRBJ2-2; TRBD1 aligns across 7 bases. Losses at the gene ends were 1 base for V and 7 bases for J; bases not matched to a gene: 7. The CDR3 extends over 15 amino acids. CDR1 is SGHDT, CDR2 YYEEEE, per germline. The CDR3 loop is CASSLNQGVNGELFF. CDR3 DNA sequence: TGTGCCAGCAGCTTGAACCAGGGGGTTAACGGGGAGCTGTTTTTT. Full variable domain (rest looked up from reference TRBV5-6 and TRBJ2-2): DAGVTQSPTHLIKTRGQQVTLRCSPKSGHDTVSWYQQALGQGPQFIFQYYEEEERQRGNFPDRFSGHQFPNYSSELNVNALLLGDSALYLCASSLNQGVNGELFFGEGSRLTVL.

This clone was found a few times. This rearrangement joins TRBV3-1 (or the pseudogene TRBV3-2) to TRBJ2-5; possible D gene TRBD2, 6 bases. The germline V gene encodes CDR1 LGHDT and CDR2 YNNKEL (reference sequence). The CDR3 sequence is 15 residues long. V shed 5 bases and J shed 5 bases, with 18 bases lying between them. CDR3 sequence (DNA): TGTGCCAGCAGCGCCAGGGTAGCGGCCTTGGAGACCCAGTACTTC. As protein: CASSARVAALETQYF.

The CDR3 loop is CASSERKFDRDEQYF. CDR3 sequence (DNA): TGCGCCAGCAGTGAGCGGAAATTCGACAGGGACGAGCAGTACTTC. The chain couples TRBV10-1 to TRBJ2-7; TRBD1 matches 7 bases. The CDR3 is made up of 15 amino acids. V gave up 2 bases and J gave up 5 bases; unmatched junction bases: 9. Germline loops: CDR1 WNHNN, CDR2 SYGVQD (reference sequence).

The CDR3, as DNA: TGTGCCAGCAGCGTAGGTTTTAGCGGGAGAGGTTTGGGCAATGAGCAGTTCTTC. Its protein is CASSVGFSGRGLGNEQFF. The J gene is TRBJ2-1, the V gene TRBV9; 9 nucleotides line up with TRBD2. CDR3 size: 18 residues. The trim removed 0 bases at V and 6 bases at J, leaving 13 bases unmatched. The germline V gene has CDR1 SGDLS and CDR2 YYNGEE.

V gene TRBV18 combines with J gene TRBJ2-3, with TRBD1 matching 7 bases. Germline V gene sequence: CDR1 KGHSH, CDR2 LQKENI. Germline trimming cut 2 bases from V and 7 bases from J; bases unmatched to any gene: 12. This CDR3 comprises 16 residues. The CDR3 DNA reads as TGTGCCAGCTCACCAAAGCCCCAAACAGGGGTTCATACGCAGTATTTT. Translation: CASSPKPQTGVHTQYF.

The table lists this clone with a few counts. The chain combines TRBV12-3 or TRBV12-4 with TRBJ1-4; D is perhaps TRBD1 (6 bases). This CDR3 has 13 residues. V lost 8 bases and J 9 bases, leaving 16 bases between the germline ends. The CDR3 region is CASAPRQAKKLFF. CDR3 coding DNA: TGTGCCAGCGCTCCTCGACAGGCTAAAAAACTGTTTTTT.

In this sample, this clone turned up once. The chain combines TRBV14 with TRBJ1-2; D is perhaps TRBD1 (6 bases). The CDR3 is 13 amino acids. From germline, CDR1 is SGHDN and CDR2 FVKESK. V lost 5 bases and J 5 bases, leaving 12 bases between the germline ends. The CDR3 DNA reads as TGTGCCAGCAGCAGGGGGAAAGGGTATGGCTACACCTTC. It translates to CASSRGKGYGYTF.

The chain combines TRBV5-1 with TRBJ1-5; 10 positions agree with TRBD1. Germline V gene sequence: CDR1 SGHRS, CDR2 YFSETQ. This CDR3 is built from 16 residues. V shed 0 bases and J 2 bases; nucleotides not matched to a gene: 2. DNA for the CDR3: TGCGCCAGCAGCTTGGGGACAGGGGGAGGCAATCAGCCCCAGCATTTT. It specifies CASSLGTGGGNQPQHF. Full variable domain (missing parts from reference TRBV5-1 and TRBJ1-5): KAGVTQTPRYLIKTRGQQVTLSCSPISGHRSVSWYQQTPGQGLQFLFEYFSETQRNKGNFPGRFSGRQFSNSRSEMNVSTLELGDSALYLCASSLGTGGGNQPQHFGDGTRLSIL.

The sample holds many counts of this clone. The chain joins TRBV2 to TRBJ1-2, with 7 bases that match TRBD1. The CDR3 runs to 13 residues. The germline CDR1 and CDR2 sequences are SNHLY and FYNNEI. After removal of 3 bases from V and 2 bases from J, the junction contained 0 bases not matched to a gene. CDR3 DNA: TGTGCCAGCAGTGACAGGGGGAACTATGGCTACACCTTC. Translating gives CASSDRGNYGYTF. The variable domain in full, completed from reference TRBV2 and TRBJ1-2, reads EPEVTQTPSHQVTQMGQEVILRCVPISNHLYFYWYRQILGQKVEFLVSFYNNEISEKSEIFDDQFSVERPDGSNFTLKIRSTKLEDSAMYFCASSDRGNYGYTFGSGTRLTVV.

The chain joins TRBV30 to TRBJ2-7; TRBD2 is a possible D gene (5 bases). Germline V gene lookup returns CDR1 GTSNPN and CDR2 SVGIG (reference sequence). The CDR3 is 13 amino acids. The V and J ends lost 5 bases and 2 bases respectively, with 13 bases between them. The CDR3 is CAWAKRNAYEQYF. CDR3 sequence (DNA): TGTGCCTGGGCTAAGCGGAATGCCTACGAGCAGTACTTC.

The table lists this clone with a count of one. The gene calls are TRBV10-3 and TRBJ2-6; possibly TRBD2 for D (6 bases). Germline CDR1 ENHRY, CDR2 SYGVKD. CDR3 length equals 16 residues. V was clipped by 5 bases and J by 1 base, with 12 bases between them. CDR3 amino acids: CAISPGGVSGANVLTF. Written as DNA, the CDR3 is TGTGCCATCAGTCCAGGCGGGGTTTCTGGGGCCAACGTCCTGACTTTC.

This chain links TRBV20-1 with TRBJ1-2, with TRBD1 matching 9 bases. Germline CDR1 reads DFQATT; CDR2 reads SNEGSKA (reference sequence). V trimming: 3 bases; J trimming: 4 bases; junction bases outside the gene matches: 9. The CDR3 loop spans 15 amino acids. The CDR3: CSASVWTGVRYGYTF. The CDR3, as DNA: TGCAGTGCTAGTGTATGGACAGGGGTCCGCTATGGCTACACCTTC.

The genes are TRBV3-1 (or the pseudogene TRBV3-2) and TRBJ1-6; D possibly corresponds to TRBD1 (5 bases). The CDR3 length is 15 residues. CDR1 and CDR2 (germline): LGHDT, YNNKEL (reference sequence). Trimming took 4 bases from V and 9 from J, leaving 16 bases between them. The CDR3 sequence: CASSPVEGRGSPLHF. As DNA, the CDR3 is TGTGCCAGCAGCCCCGTGGAGGGACGGGGTTCACCCCTCCACTTT.

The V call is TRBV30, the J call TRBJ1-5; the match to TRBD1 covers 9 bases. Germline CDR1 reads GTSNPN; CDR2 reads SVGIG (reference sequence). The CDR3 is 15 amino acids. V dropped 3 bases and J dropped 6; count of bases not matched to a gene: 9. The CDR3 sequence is CAWRALGQGVQPQHF. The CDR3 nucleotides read TGTGCCTGGAGGGCTCTGGGACAGGGTGTTCAGCCCCAGCATTTT.

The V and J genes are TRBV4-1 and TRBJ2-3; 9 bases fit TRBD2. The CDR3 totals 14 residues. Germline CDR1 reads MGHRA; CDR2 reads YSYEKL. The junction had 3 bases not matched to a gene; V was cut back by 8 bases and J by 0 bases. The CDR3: CASGLATSTDTQYF. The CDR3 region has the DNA TGCGCCAGCGGACTAGCGACTAGCACAGATACGCAGTATTTT.

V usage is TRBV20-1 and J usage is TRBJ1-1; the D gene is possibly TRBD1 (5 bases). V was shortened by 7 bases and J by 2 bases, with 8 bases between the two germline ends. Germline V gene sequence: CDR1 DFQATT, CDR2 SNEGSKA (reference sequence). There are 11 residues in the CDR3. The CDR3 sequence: CSGGANTEAFF. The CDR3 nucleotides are TGCAGTGGCGGGGCTAACACTGAAGCTTTCTTT.

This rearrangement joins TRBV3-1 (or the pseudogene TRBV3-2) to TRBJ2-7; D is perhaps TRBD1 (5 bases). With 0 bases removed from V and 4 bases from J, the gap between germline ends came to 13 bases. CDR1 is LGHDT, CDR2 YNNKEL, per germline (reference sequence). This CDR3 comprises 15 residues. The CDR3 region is CASSQDEGAGYEQYF. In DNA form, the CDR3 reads TGTGCCAGCAGCCAAGACGAAGGGGCTGGGTACGAGCAGTACTTC.

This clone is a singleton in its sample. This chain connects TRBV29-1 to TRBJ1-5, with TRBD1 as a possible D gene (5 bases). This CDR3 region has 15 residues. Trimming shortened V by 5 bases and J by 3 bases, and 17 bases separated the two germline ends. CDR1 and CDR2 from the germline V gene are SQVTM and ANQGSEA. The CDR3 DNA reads TGCAGCGTTCGTATAGGGGCCGCTTCCAATCAGCCCCAGCATTTT. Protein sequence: CSVRIGAASNQPQHF.

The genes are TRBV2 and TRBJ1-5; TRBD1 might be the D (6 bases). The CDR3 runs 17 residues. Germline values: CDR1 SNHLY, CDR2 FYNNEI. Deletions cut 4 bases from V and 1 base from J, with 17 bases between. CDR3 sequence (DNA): TGTGCCAGCAGTGGAAACCCAGGACAGAAGAGCAATCAGCCCCAGCATTTT. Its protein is CASSGNPGQKSNQPQHF.

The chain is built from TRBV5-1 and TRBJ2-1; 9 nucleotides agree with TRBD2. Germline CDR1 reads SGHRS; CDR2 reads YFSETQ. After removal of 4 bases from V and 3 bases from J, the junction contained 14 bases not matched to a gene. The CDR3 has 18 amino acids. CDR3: CASSMGGATSGLYNEQFF. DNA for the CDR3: TGCGCCAGCAGCATGGGGGGGGCGACTAGCGGCCTCTACAATGAGCAGTTCTTC.